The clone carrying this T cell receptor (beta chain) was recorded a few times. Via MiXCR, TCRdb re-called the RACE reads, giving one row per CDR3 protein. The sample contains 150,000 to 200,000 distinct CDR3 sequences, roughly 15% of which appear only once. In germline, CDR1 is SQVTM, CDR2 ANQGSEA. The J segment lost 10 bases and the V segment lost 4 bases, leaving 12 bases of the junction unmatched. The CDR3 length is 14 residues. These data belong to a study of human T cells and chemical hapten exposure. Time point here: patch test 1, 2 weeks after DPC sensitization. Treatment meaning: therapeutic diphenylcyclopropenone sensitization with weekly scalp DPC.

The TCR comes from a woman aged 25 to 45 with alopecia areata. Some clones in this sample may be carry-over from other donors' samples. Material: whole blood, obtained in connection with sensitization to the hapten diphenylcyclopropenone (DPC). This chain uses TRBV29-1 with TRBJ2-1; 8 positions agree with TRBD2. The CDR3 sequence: CSVAPGLGPLEQFF. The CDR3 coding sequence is TGCAGCGTTGCCCCGGGACTAGGCCCCCTGGAGCAGTTCTTC.